This is a list of T cell receptor beta chains from one sample in a study of beta chain features in type 1 diabetes. Profiled with immunoSEQ multiplex PCR; TCRdb holds only in-frame clones, not every one. The sample includes under 450,000 clones, approximately 13% seen only once; the top ten take less than 0.04%. The source material was naive CD4+ T cells from blood. These receptors were collected from a man younger than 45 in good health. Both conserved end residues are part of each CDR3. Not all rows give a size; the values are once, few, many and, for expanded clones, a class.

TRBJ2-3 | TRBV5-1 | NA | CASSFNAGARTDTQYF
TRBJ2-3 | TRBV29-1 | NA | CSVEVADTQYF
TRBJ1-4 | TRBV30 | NA | CAWSPGPVDEKLFF
TRBJ2-1 | TRBV6-5 | few | CASRSGPTWGQFF
TRBJ2-5 | TRBV6-1 | NA | CASSVRHHRTYQETQYF
TRBJ1-4 | TRBV7-6 | few | CASSLRENEKLFF
TRBJ2-1 | TRBV27 | few | CASSFGTGTYNEQFF
TRBJ2-1 | TRBV6-5 | few | CASSAGLGTYEQFF
TRBJ2-4 | TRBV6-1 | few | CASIGSRLRNIQYF
TRBJ2-1 | TRBV5-1 | NA | CASSIGTGLYNEQFF
TRBJ2-3 | TRBV4-1 | NA | CASSPAASGGTDTQYF
TRBJ2-4 | TRBV5-1 | NA | CASSLRRLGAGIQYF
TRBJ2-5 | TRBV6-5 | few | CASSYFGETQYF
TRBJ2-7 | TRBV5-6 | NA | CASSLVQDNEQYF
TRBJ2-5 | TRBV6-1 | NA | CASSEQETQYF
TRBJ1-3 | TRBV5-1 | NA | CASSRGQARSGNTIYF
TRBJ1-6 | TRBV10-3 | NA | CAVRNVSHLHF
TRBJ2-7 | TRBV29-1 | NA | CSVQAGINYEQYF
TRBJ2-1 | TRBV11-1 | few | CASSPSGRDYNEQFF
TRBJ2-1 | TRBV9 | few | CASSVEVNEQFF
TRBJ1-1 | TRBV7-9 | NA | CASSPDRGNTEAFF
TRBJ1-2 | TRBV7-9 | few | CASSSRTDGYTF
TRBJ1-1 | TRBV5-1 | few | CASRGMRSNTEAFF
TRBJ2-1 | TRBV7-7 | few | CASSSTGQNEQFF
TRBJ2-3 | TRBV5-1 | NA | CASSRLAGATDTQYF
TRBJ1-1 | TRBV29-1 | NA | CSFLRGQLNTEAFF
TRBJ2-1 | TRBV5-1 | few | CASSSAVGNEQFF
TRBJ2-3 | TRBV29-1 | many | CSATTGRNTDTQYF
TRBJ2-1 | TRBV29-1 | few | CSVEGGRDNEQFF
TRBJ2-6 | TRBV5-6 | few | CASTPGGREQEYLTF
TRBJ2-7 | TRBV7-2 | NA | CASSLAGSYEQYF
TRBJ2-1 | TRBV9 | NA | CASSVGTGEQFF
TRBJ2-1 | TRBV11-3 | few | CASSPSGGAYNEQFF
TRBJ2-3 | TRBV5-4 | NA | CASSLVGTQYF
TRBJ1-1 | TRBV5-4 | NA | CASSTTDTEAFF
TRBJ2-3 | TRBV7-3 | NA | CASSLTGTTDTQYF
TRBJ2-2 | TRBV5-1 | few | CASSLWPDTGELFF
TRBJ1-6 | TRBV11-2 | few | CASSLDLTTGNSPLHF
TRBJ2-3 | TRBV12-5 | few | CASGLPPSTDTQYF
TRBJ2-2 | TRBV9 | NA | CASSVSGELFF